The 5 T cell receptor beta chains below all came from one sample that was sequenced in a study of technical replicates of blood from a handful of donors (dated by TCRdb to about 2017). Library preparation used the immunoSEQ multiplex PCR assay. This immuneACCESS table, as held by TCRdb, lists in-frame sequences with V and J called but not all clones. Of the missing ones, under half trace to an unresolved V gene in checked studies; the others have no known cause. The sample data list 70,000 to 80,000 clones, and about 90% of these were observed just once. The top ten hold about 0.43% of the sample. The sequencing sample was made of T cells isolated from PBMCs. The receptors derive from a human donor in good health.

This CDR3 is CASSMHGNGYTF. The DNA of the CDR3 is TGTGCCAGTAGTATGCACGGTAATGGCTACACCTTC. This chain uses TRBV19 with TRBJ1-2, with no clear D. The length of the CDR3 is 12 residues. V was clipped by 3 bases and J by 6 bases, with 8 bases between them. Germline CDR1 is LNHDA and CDR2 is SQIVND (reference sequence).

The chain uses TRBV5-1 and TRBJ1-1; possible D gene TRBD1, 5 bases. V was shortened by 0 bases and J by 1 base, with 10 bases between the two germline ends. Germline CDR1 reads SGHRS; CDR2 reads YFSETQ. The CDR3 runs 15 residues. The CDR3 DNA reads TGCGCCAGCAGCTTGGCTTCAGGGTGGAACACTGAAGCTTTCTTT. This gives the protein CASSLASGWNTEAFF.

The sample holds a few counts of this clone. CDR3 nucleotide sequence: TGCAGTGCTACAGGGGGCTATGGCTACACCTTC. Translation gives CSATGGYGYTF. The chain employs TRBV20-1 and TRBJ1-2, with 7 nucleotides matching TRBD1. V gave up 4 bases and J gave up 4 bases; unmatched junction bases: 0. The CDR3 runs to 11 residues. CDR1 and CDR2 (germline): DFQATT, SNEGSKA (reference sequence).

The chain is built from TRBV7-6 and TRBJ2-7; maybe TRBD2 (7 bases). The CDR3 runs 17 residues. The V end lost 0 bases, the J end lost 3 bases, and 18 bases lay between the germline ends. The germline V gene has CDR1 SGHVS and CDR2 FNYEAQ. CDR3 loop: CASSLASGGDRGYEQYF. The CDR3 bases are TGTGCCAGCAGCTTAGCGTCGGGGGGCGATAGGGGCTACGAGCAGTACTTC.

The V call is TRBV10-3, the J call TRBJ2-2, with 7 bases lining up with TRBD1. The CDR3 is 15 residues long. The germline V gene encodes CDR1 ENHRY and CDR2 SYGVKD. The junction had 4 bases not matched to a gene; V was cut back by 2 bases and J by 4 bases. In DNA form, the CDR3 reads TGTGCCATCAGTGAGACAGGGGTCGGCACCGGGGAGCTGTTTTTT. This codes for CAISETGVGTGELFF.